This TCR beta chain was captured in a study of T cells after somatic rescue of genetic block. Data came from immunoSEQ multiplex PCR; TCRdb stores just in-frame clones and leaves some out. The sample includes 15,000 or so clones, around 70% of them seen just once. The source of this sequence is a man between 18 and 35 years old. Sequencing was performed on peripheral blood mononuclear cells (PBMCs).

DNA of the CDR3: TGCAGCGTTGAGGAGTCTGGAAACACCATATATTTT. It is translated as CSVEESGNTIYF. This chain joins TRBV29-1 and TRBJ1-3; D not certain. Germline CDR1 and CDR2: SQVTM and ANQGSEA. Trimming removed 3 bases at V and 1 base at J, with 4 bases between. CDR3 length: 12 amino acids. Full variable domain (rest looked up from reference TRBV29-1 and TRBJ1-3): SAVISQKPSRDICQRGTSLTIQCQVDSQVTMMFWYRQQPGQSLTLIATANQGSEATYESGFVIDKFPISRPNLTFSTLTVSNMSPEDSSIYLCSVEESGNTIYFGEGSWLTVV.